This T cell receptor beta chain derives from a study of response to subunit inactivated influenza vaccine. TCRdb re-called the RT-PCR reads through MiXCR, storing one row per CDR3 protein. The table includes about 830,000 distinct CDR3 sequences, around 18% detected once. Study-wide findings and caveats: Few additional T cells are recruited per seasonal influenza vaccination, authors suggested.

The CDR3 runs to 15 residues. Germline V gene lookup returns CDR1 DFQATT and CDR2 SNEGSKA (reference sequence). Germline trimming cut 5 bases from V and 3 bases from J; bases unmatched to any gene: 7. Of note for this clonotype: Its target is unknown.

The source material was PBMCs from blood, sampled about 5 days after vaccination. V gene TRBV20-1 combines with J gene TRBJ2-1; 10 bases line up with TRBD1. This clonotype was obtained from a man aged 45-65 years who received an inactivated influenza vaccine. The CDR3 is CSAEGRDRGYNEQFF. CDR3 nucleotides: TGCAGTGCTGAGGGCCGGGACAGGGGCTACAATGAGCAGTTCTTC.